These 16 T cell receptor beta chains were sequenced from one sample in a study of cytotoxic CD8 clonotypes in ibrutinib-treated CLL. Produced via immunoSEQ multiplex PCR; TCRdb's table is partial and in-frame only. In the table there are about 130,000 clones, 70% to 90% of which are singletons. Here the sequenced sample was PBMCs, taken after 24 months of ibrutinib treatment. The receptors were gathered from a human donor with chronic lymphocytic leukemia.

This clone was observed a single time. The chain joins TRBV28 to TRBJ2-2; D is ambiguous. Germline V gene lookup returns CDR1 MDHEN and CDR2 SYDVKM. The CDR3 length is 14 residues. Trimming stripped 1 base from V and 4 bases from J, with 7 bases between. For the CDR3, the DNA is TGTGCCAGCAGTTTATTACGTACCACCGGGGAGCTGTTTTTT. Translating gives CASSLLRTTGELFF.

The J gene is TRBJ2-2, the V gene TRBV7-3; the match to TRBD2 covers 13 bases. The CDR3 covers 16 residues. Germline loops: CDR1 SGHTA, CDR2 FQGTGA. V shed 4 bases and J 1 base; nucleotides not matched to a gene: 0. DNA of the CDR3: TGTGCCAGCAGCTGGACTAGCGGGGGGAACACCGGGGAGCTGTTTTTT. Its translation is CASSWTSGGNTGELFF.

The rearrangement uses TRBV28 and TRBJ2-4; possibly TRBD1 for D (7 bases). Trimming shortened V by 5 bases and J by 0 bases, and 11 bases separated the two germline ends. The CDR3 is 15 amino acids. Germline CDR1 reads MDHEN; CDR2 reads SYDVKM. The CDR3 loop is CASSAGQLAKNIQYF. The CDR3 nucleotides are TGTGCCAGCAGTGCGGGACAGCTAGCCAAAAACATTCAGTACTTC. The full variable domain, its missing parts supplied by reference TRBV28 and TRBJ2-4, is DVKVTQSSRYLVKRTGEKVFLECVQDMDHENMFWYRQDPGLGLRLIYFSYDVKMKEKGDIPEGYSVSREKKERFSLILESASTNQTSMYLCASSAGQLAKNIQYFGAGTRLSVL.

The genes are TRBV18 and TRBJ2-7; TRBD2 matches 13 bases. Trimming at V came to 4 bases and at J to 2 bases, leaving 14 bases not matched to a gene. Looked up from germline, CDR1 is KGHSH and CDR2 is LQKENI. The CDR3 sequence is 19 residues long. The CDR3 DNA reads as TGTGCCAGCTCACAACCGGGACTAGCGGGAACAGGGGGAACCTACGAGCAGTACTTC. It translates to CASSQPGLAGTGGTYEQYF.

A word on this clone: A much larger clonotype is one base distant, so this may be a read error. The J gene is TRBJ1-1, the V gene TRBV9, with D hard to call. The germline V gene has CDR1 SGDLS and CDR2 YYNGEE. The ends were cut back, 7 bases at V and 1 base at J, with 8 bases in the middle. CDR3 length: 12 residues. The DNA for the CDR3 is TGTGCCAGCGTTCGGGGGAACACTGAAGCTTTCTTT. Translated, it gives CASVRGNTEAFF.

The J gene is TRBJ2-3, the V gene TRBV7-3, with a possible D match to TRBD2 (5 bases). Between the trimmed V and J ends, which lost 5 bases and 2 bases, there was a span of 8 bases. Germline V gene data show CDR1 as SGHTA and CDR2 as FQGTGA. The CDR3 has 13 amino acids. CDR3 in DNA: TGTGCCAGCAGCCTGACTACCACAGATACGCAGTATTTT. Its protein is CASSLTTTDTQYF.

Only one count was recorded for this clone. The chain joins TRBV5-4 to TRBJ1-2; perhaps TRBD1 as D (6 bases). The CDR3 is 13 residues long. Trimming took 5 bases from V and 5 from J, leaving 13 bases between them. The germline V gene has CDR1 SGHNT and CDR2 YYREEE (reference sequence). The CDR3 nucleotides read TGTGCCAGCAGACAGGAAACAGGGTATGGCTACACCTTC. It translates to CASRQETGYGYTF.

The chain has TRBV27 and TRBJ1-2; 10 nucleotides line up with TRBD1. The CDR3 loop spans 14 amino acids. Unmatched junction bases numbered 6, after V lost 5 bases and J lost 6 bases. The germline V gene encodes CDR1 MNHEY and CDR2 SMNVEV (reference sequence). In nucleotides, the CDR3 is TGTGCCAGCAGTCTGGGGGGACAGGGGAATGGCTACACCTTC. It encodes CASSLGGQGNGYTF.

The chain is built from TRBV28 and TRBJ1-4; perhaps TRBD1 as D (6 bases). Per the germline V gene, CDR1 is MDHEN and CDR2 is SYDVKM. CDR3 size: 13 residues. The germline V and J ends were trimmed by 8 bases and 5 bases, with 12 bases remaining between them. In nucleotides, the CDR3 is TGTGCCAGCGCGGGACACTTAAATGAAAAACTGTTTTTT. This translates into CASAGHLNEKLFF.

V is TRBV28 and J is TRBJ2-6, with D maybe TRBD2 (6 bases). Trimming shortened V by 7 bases and J by 0 bases, and 10 bases separated the two germline ends. There are 15 residues in the CDR3. CDR1 is MDHEN and CDR2 is SYDVKM in the germline V gene. CDR3 coding DNA: TGTGCCAGCACGGGAGCAGACTCTGGGGCCAACGTCCTGACTTTC. Amino acid sequence: CASTGADSGANVLTF.

This chain uses TRBV6-1 with TRBJ1-2; 8 positions agree with TRBD1. The CDR3 runs to 13 residues. V shed 3 bases and J 8 bases; nucleotides not matched to a gene: 5. Germline V CDR1 and CDR2: MNHNS, SASEGT. CDR3 amino acids: CASSDGQGRGYTF. The CDR3 region has the DNA TGTGCCAGCAGTGACGGACAGGGAAGAGGCTACACCTTC.

This clone appeared once. The chain joins TRBV18 to TRBJ1-5, with D possibly being TRBD1 (6 bases). CDR1 and CDR2 from the germline V gene are KGHSH and LQKENI. The CDR3 sequence is 15 residues long. Trimming removed 3 bases from V and 1 base from J, with 10 bases in between. CDR3 DNA sequence: TGTGCCAGCTCACCGTTCGGGACAAGCAATCAGCCCCAGCATTTT. Translated: CASSPFGTSNQPQHF.

This chain joins TRBV2 and TRBJ2-7; D is unresolved. Per germline, CDR1 SNHLY and CDR2 FYNNEI. This CDR3 has 12 residues. The V gene lost 2 bases and the J gene lost 2 bases, with 4 bases spanning the gap. CDR3 sequence: CASSESTYEQYF. Here the CDR3 DNA reads TGTGCCAGCAGTGAAAGTACCTACGAGCAGTACTTC.

The J gene is TRBJ2-6, the V gene TRBV28, with D uncertain. The germline V gene has CDR1 MDHEN and CDR2 SYDVKM. The CDR3 spans 17 residues. Trimming pared 3 bases from V and 3 bases from J, leaving 15 bases between. The CDR3 spells CASSLGRTLVGANVLTF. CDR3 DNA: TGTGCCAGCAGTTTGGGCAGAACTTTGGTTGGGGCCAACGTCCTGACTTTC.

This CDR3 is CASSLVGPGEQYF. The CDR3 coding sequence is TGTGCCAGCAGCTTAGTCGGTCCGGGAGAGCAGTACTTC. The J gene is TRBJ2-7, the V gene TRBV11-1, with D tentatively TRBD2 (5 bases). V was clipped by 1 base and J by 7 bases, with 11 bases between them. Looked up from germline, CDR1 is SGHAT and CDR2 is FQDESV (reference sequence). CDR3 length: 13 amino acids.

The chain uses TRBV29-1 and TRBJ2-2, with 7 bases matching TRBD2. V dropped 0 bases and J dropped 1; count of bases not matched to a gene: 5. The CDR3 covers 16 residues. The germline V gene encodes CDR1 SQVTM and CDR2 ANQGSEA. CDR3 protein: CSVEDGREVNTGELFF. The CDR3 region has the DNA TGCAGCGTTGAAGATGGCCGGGAGGTGAACACCGGGGAGCTGTTTTTT.